This entry lists 23 T cell receptor beta chains sequenced from one sample in a study of CD8+CD57+ T cells in acquired aplastic anemia. Genomic DNA was employed as the template in profiling TCR beta VDJ and CDR3. A single record per CDR3 protein comes from TCRdb applying MiXCR to the reads. Here the sample spans a few hundred thousand distinct CDR3 sequences, about half being singletons. The authors sequenced patients whose flow cytometry had shown CD8+CD57+ cell expansion. The sequenced sample was sorted CD4+, CD8+, or CD8+CD57+ T cells (not recorded which) from PBMCs. The receptors derive from a human donor with aplastic anemia.

The table lists this clonotype with a count of one. The genes are TRBV5-4 and TRBJ1-2, with no clear D. V lost 0 bases to trimming and J lost 4 bases, with 7 bases between them. The CDR3 spans 13 residues. Germline CDR1 is SGHNT and CDR2 is YYREEE (reference sequence). The CDR3, as DNA: TGTGCCAGCAGCTTGGACAGATTCTATGGCTACACCTTC. Amino acid sequence: CASSLDRFYGYTF.

This clonotype was observed once. This chain connects TRBV12-3 or TRBV12-4 to TRBJ2-2; 7 bases agree with TRBD1. J was trimmed by 1 base and V by 5 bases; bases with no gene match: 4. This CDR3 contains 15 residues. This CDR3 is CASSARQGNTGELFF. The CDR3 DNA follows: TGTGCCAGCAGTGCCCGACAGGGGAACACCGGGGAGCTGTTTTTT.

This clonotype showed up many times. V gene TRBV12-3 or TRBV12-4 combines with J gene TRBJ2-6; D gene unclear. CDR3 length: 16 residues. Trimming shortened V by 5 bases and J by 0 bases, and 11 bases separated the two germline ends. This chain's CDR3 is CASSVTRSSGANVLTF. The CDR3 DNA is TGTGCCAGCAGTGTGACCCGGAGCTCTGGGGCCAACGTCCTGACTTTC.

This clonotype was seen more than once but under ten times. The chain employs TRBV19 and TRBJ2-4, with D maybe TRBD2 (5 bases). This CDR3 region has 15 residues. The V gene's germline CDR1 is LNHDA and CDR2 SQIVND (reference sequence). V lost 4 bases, J lost 10 bases, and 20 bases lay in between. The CDR3 DNA reads TGTGCCAGTAGTAAAAGACGGGGAGAGGGAGCAATTCAGTACTTC. It is translated as CASSKRRGEGAIQYF.

This clonotype is a singleton in its sample. The V call is TRBV7-3, the J call TRBJ2-7; 9 nucleotides align to TRBD2. V trimming: 5 bases; J trimming: 6 bases; junction bases outside the gene matches: 8. From germline, CDR1 is SGHTA and CDR2 FQGTGA. This CDR3 region has 14 residues. Here the CDR3 reads CASSIGASGTEQYF. The CDR3 nucleotides read TGTGCCAGCAGCATCGGGGCTAGCGGGACCGAGCAGTACTTC.

This clonotype was recorded at least ten times. The chain recombines TRBV20-1 with TRBJ1-4; D is possibly TRBD1 (5 bases). The CDR3 covers 13 residues. V shed 0 bases and J shed 11 bases, with 13 bases lying between them. The V gene's germline CDR1 is DFQATT and CDR2 SNEGSKA (reference sequence). The CDR3 sequence: CSARDTGRDKLFF. CDR3 DNA sequence: TGCAGTGCTAGAGACACTGGCAGGGACAAACTGTTTTTT.

This clonotype has ten or more counts. V usage is TRBV5-1 and J usage is TRBJ1-2; D not certain. Per the germline V gene, CDR1 is SGHRS and CDR2 is YFSETQ. V lost 0 bases, J lost 13 bases, and 10 bases lay in between. The CDR3 runs to 11 residues. CDR3 DNA sequence: TGCGCCAGCAGCTTGGACCGCGGGCTCACCTTC. Protein sequence: CASSLDRGLTF.

This clonotype was recorded at least ten times. This chain connects TRBV19 to TRBJ2-1; 7 bases are shared with TRBD2. The ends lost 5 bases at V and 8 bases at J; junction bases unmatched: 15. The CDR3 loop spans 16 amino acids. Germline assignment: CDR1 LNHDA and CDR2 SQIVND (reference sequence). CDR3 sequence: CASSVRPGGAGDEQFF. The CDR3 DNA reads TGTGCCAGTAGTGTCCGACCGGGCGGGGCGGGGGATGAGCAGTTCTTC.

This clonotype has at least ten counts. V is TRBV5-8 and J is TRBJ2-3, with 8 bases fitting TRBD2. Germline CDR1 and CDR2: SGHTS and YDEGEE. After removal of 2 bases from V and 2 bases from J, the junction contained 1 base not matched to a gene. This CDR3 region has 14 residues. The CDR3 DNA follows: TGTGCCAGCAGCTTAGCGGGGGACACAGATACGCAGTATTTT. Its translation: CASSLAGDTDTQYF.

This clonotype was observed a few times. The V and J genes are TRBV20-1 and TRBJ2-7; 7 bases agree with TRBD2. The CDR3 contains 13 residues. Germline lookup yields CDR1 DFQATT and CDR2 SNEGSKA (reference sequence). V gave up 0 bases and J gave up 7 bases; unmatched junction bases: 6. CDR3 in DNA: TGCAGTGCTAGAGACCTAGCGGTGGAGGAGCAGTACTTC. Translating gives CSARDLAVEEQYF.

Ten or more counts support this clonotype. The chain has TRBV5-1 and TRBJ2-7; D possibly corresponds to TRBD1 (6 bases). Germline-derived CDR1 and CDR2 are SGHRS and YFSETQ. The CDR3 covers 18 residues. V dropped 2 bases and J dropped 0 bases, with 21 bases sitting between them. This chain's CDR3 is CASSFARRDGQLSYEQYF. CDR3 in DNA: TGCGCCAGCAGCTTTGCCCGTAGAGACGGACAGCTCTCCTACGAGCAGTACTTC. The variable domain in full, with the rest retrieved from reference TRBV5-1 and TRBJ2-7, is KAGVTQTPRYLIKTRGQQVTLSCSPISGHRSVSWYQQTPGQGLQFLFEYFSETQRNKGNFPGRFSGRQFSNSRSEMNVSTLELGDSALYLCASSFARRDGQLSYEQYFGPGTRLTVT.

This clonotype was observed at least ten times. The V call is TRBV20-1, the J call TRBJ1-1; the D gene is possibly TRBD1 (5 bases). Germline CDR1 DFQATT, CDR2 SNEGSKA (reference sequence). Trimming took 3 bases from V and 7 from J, leaving 24 bases between them. The CDR3 runs 16 residues. CDR3 coding DNA: TGCAGTGCTAGTCCCCCCGGGACTTCCCTGGGGTTTGAAGCTTTCTTT. Translation gives CSASPPGTSLGFEAFF.

The chain has TRBV10-3 and TRBJ1-2, with a tentative D call TRBD1 (6 bases). Deletions cut 5 bases from V and 1 base from J, with 8 bases between. The CDR3 contains 13 residues. Germline V gene data show CDR1 as ENHRY and CDR2 as SYGVKD. The DNA for the CDR3 is TGTGCCATCAGTTCGGACAGTAACTATGGCTACACCTTC. Its protein product is CAISSDSNYGYTF.

This clonotype appeared many times. This chain connects TRBV5-1 to TRBJ2-7, with D perhaps matching TRBD1 (8 bases). Germline values: CDR1 SGHRS, CDR2 YFSETQ. The ends were cut back, 2 bases at V and 5 bases at J, with 14 bases in the middle. CDR3 length: 14 residues. CDR3 bases: TGCGCCAGCAGCTTAGGACAGGGAGGGGACGAGCAGTACTTC. Its translation is CASSLGQGGDEQYF.

As to this clonotype: This CDR3 fails to terminate in the conserved phenylalanine or tryptophan, so it likely reflects a read error. The gene calls are TRBV10-3 and TRBJ1-5; no reliable D call. Trimming took 7 bases from V and 7 from J, leaving 17 bases between them. The CDR3 is made up of 14 amino acids. Germline loops: CDR1 ENHRY, CDR2 SYGVKD. The DNA of the CDR3 is TGTGCCATCAAGGGAACAGTCTCGGACCAGCCCCAGCATCTT. Translating it yields CAIKGTVSDQPQHL.

At least ten counts were recorded for this clonotype. The genes are TRBV19 and TRBJ2-7, with D perhaps TRBD1 (6 bases). Per the germline V gene, CDR1 is LNHDA and CDR2 is SQIVND (reference sequence). With 5 bases removed from V and 5 bases from J, the gap between germline ends came to 13 bases. CDR3 length: 13 residues. CDR3 loop: CASSFAGTNEQYF. The CDR3 DNA reads TGTGCCAGTAGTTTTGCCGGGACAAACGAGCAGTACTTC.

This clonotype was detected only a few times. This rearrangement joins TRBV6-1 to TRBJ2-1, with D perhaps TRBD1 or TRBD2 (6 bases each). Trimming took 8 bases from V and 8 from J, leaving 22 bases between them. Germline V gene lookup returns CDR1 MNHNS and CDR2 SASEGT. The CDR3 spans 15 residues. As DNA, the CDR3 is TGTGCCAGCCCCTTGACGGGGGCCTCAGTCCATGAGCAGTTCTTC. This sequence encodes CASPLTGASVHEQFF.

This clonotype was counted at least ten times. The chain joins TRBV2 to TRBJ1-2; no clear D. Germline CDR1 is SNHLY and CDR2 is FYNNEI. Between the trimmed V and J ends, which lost 1 base and 4 bases, there was a span of 10 bases. This CDR3 spans 14 amino acids. In nucleotides, the CDR3 is TGTGCCAGCAGTGAAGTCCAACAGAGCTATGGCTACACCTTC. Residues: CASSEVQQSYGYTF.

The V gene is TRBV15, the J gene TRBJ2-7; a weak D match, TRBD2 (6 bases). Germline loops: CDR1 LNHNV, CDR2 YYDKDF (reference sequence). V lost 0 bases and J lost 2, with 11 bases in between. This CDR3 has 15 amino acids. The CDR3 region is CATSRDDSGAYEQYF. The CDR3 DNA sequence: TGTGCCACCAGCAGAGATGATAGCGGTGCCTACGAGCAGTACTTC.

A few counts support this clonotype. The chain is built from TRBV2 and TRBJ2-7; D gene unclear. The ends were cut back, 4 bases at V and 1 base at J, with 5 bases in the middle. The CDR3 spans 12 residues. From germline, CDR1 is SNHLY and CDR2 FYNNEI. Written as DNA, the CDR3 is TGTGCCAGCAGTGCGGGTTCCTACGAGCAGTACTTC. Encoded protein: CASSAGSYEQYF.

This clonotype was found many times. This sequence joins TRBV12-3 or TRBV12-4 and TRBJ1-1, with a tentative D call TRBD1 (5 bases). CDR3 length: 14 amino acids. Trimming left V 2 bases short and J 3 bases short, with 10 bases between. Here the CDR3 reads CASSLFQGDTEAFF. CDR3 sequence (DNA): TGTGCCAGCAGTTTATTTCAGGGCGACACTGAAGCTTTCTTT.

The rearrangement uses TRBV5-5 and TRBJ2-2; no clear D gene. In germline, CDR1 is SGHKS, CDR2 YYEKEE (reference sequence). V lost 4 bases and J lost 4, with 5 bases in between. The CDR3 is 12 amino acids. This CDR3 is CASSTFTGELFF. For the CDR3, the DNA is TGTGCCAGCAGCACCTTCACCGGGGAGCTGTTTTTT.

This clonotype was observed a single time. J is TRBJ2-7 and V is TRBV2; weak D call: TRBD2 (6 bases). The CDR3 has 10 residues. Germline CDR1 reads SNHLY; CDR2 reads FYNNEI. With 7 bases removed from V and 6 bases from J, the gap between germline ends came to 7 bases. CDR3 in DNA: TGTGCCAGCAATAGCGGCGAGCAGTACTTC. This codes for CASNSGEQYF.